This TCR beta chain was identified during a study of CD4 T cell repertoires in COVID-19. The V end lost 0 bases, the J end lost 5 bases, and 12 bases lay between the germline ends. The germline gives CDR1 SGHRS, CDR2 YFSETQ. CDR3 size: 15 residues. Findings of the study overall: Some SARS-CoV-2 clonotypes, between about 6 and 25%, recurred in SARS-CoV and/or HKU1 cultures.

Remarks on this clone: Its antigen is unidentified.

The repertoire was sequenced with immunoSEQ multiplex PCR; TCRdb's copy has only in-frame clones and lacks some. The sample has about 75,000 clones, under 90% seen once; the top ten hold around 0.59%. The chain carries TRBV5-1 and TRBJ2-1, with D unresolved. This clonotype was sampled from a human donor who had COVID-19. This specimen consisted of CD4+ T cells from peripheral blood, obtained after recovery from COVID-19. CDR3 amino acids: CASSLGSLGHNEQFF. Here the CDR3 DNA reads TGCGCCAGCAGCTTGGGATCCCTTGGTCACAATGAGCAGTTCTTC.